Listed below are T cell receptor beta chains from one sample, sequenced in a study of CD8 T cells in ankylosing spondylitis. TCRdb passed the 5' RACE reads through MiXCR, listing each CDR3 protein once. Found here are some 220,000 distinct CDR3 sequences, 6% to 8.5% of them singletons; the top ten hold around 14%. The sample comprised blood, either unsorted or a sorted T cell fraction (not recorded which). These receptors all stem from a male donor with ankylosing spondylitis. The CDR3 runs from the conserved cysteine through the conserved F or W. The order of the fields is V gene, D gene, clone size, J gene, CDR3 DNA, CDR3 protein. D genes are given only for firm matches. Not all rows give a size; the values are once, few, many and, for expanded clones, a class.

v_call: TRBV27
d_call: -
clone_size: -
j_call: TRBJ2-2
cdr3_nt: TGTGCCAGCAGTTGGACGGAGGGATGGGTCACCGGGGAGCTGTTTTTT
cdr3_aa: CASSWTEGWVTGELFF

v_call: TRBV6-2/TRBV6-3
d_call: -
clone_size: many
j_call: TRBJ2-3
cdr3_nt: TGTGCCAGCAGTTACTCTTGGCGAAGCACAGATACGCAGTATTTT
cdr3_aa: CASSYSWRSTDTQYF

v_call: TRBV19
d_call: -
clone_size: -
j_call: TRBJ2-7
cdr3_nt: TGTGCCAGTAGTTTTCTCCCAGGGACAAGTTTCCACGAGCAGTACTTC
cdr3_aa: CASSFLPGTSFHEQYF

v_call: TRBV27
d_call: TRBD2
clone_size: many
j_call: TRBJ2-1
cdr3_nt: TGTGCCAGCGTACTAGCGGGAGGAGGGATCAATGAGCAGTTCTTC
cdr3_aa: CASVLAGGGINEQFF

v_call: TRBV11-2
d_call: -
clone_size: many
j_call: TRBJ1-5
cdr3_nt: TGTGCCAGCAGCCGAACTATTAATCAGCCCCAGCATTTT
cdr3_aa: CASSRTINQPQHF

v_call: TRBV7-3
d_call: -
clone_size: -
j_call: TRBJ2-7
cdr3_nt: TGTGCCAGCAGCTTAACGGTGCCGGGCGGCGAGCAGTACTTC
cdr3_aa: CASSLTVPGGEQYF

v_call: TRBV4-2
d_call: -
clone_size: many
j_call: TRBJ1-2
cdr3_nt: TGTGCCAGCAGCCACTCTAAAGGGGACTACTACTATGGCTACACCTTC
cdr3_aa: CASSHSKGDYYYGYTF

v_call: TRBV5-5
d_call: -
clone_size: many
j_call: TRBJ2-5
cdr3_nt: TGTGCCAGCAGCTTGGGAGACCCCTACCAAGAGACCCAGTACTTC
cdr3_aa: CASSLGDPYQETQYF

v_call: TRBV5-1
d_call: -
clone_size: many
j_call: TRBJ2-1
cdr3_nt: TGCGCCAGCAGGCCCCGACTAGAGGGGGGTCACAATGAGCAGTTCTTC
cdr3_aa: CASRPRLEGGHNEQFF

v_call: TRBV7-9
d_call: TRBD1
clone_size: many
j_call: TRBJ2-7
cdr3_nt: TGTGCCAGCAGCGAAAGGAACAGGGGTGGCTACGAGCAGTACTTC
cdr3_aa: CASSERNRGGYEQYF

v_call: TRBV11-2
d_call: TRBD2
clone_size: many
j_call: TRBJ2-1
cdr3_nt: TGTGCCAGCAGCTTAGTGGCGGGAGACCTTGTCTTC
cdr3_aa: CASSLVAGDLVF

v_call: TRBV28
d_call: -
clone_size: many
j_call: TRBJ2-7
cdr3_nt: TGTGCCAGCAGTTTTGGGGTACGCGCCGAGCAGTACTTC
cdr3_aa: CASSFGVRAEQYF

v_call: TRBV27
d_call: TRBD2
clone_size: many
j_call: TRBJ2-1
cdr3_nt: TGTGCCAGCAGTTTATCCGCGGGAGGGCCATACAATGAGCAGTTCTTC
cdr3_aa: CASSLSAGGPYNEQFF

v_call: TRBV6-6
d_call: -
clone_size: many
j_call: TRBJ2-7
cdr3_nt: TGTGCCAGCAGTTACATCAGGGCCTACGAGCAGTACTTC
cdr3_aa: CASSYIRAYEQYF

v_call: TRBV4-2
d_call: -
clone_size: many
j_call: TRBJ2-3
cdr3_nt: TGTGCCAGCAGCCATAAGATAGGGGGGCGGGGGACAGATACGCAGTATTTT
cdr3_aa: CASSHKIGGRGTDTQYF

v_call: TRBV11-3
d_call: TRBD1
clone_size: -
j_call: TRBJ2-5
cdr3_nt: TGTGCCAGCAGTGAGACAGGGTCTGGTTGGGAGACCCAGTACTTC
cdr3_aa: CASSETGSGWETQYF

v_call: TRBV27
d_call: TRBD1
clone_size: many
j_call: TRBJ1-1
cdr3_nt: TGTGCCAGCAGTCTTCGACAGGGGTCCGCTGAAGCTTTCTTT
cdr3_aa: CASSLRQGSAEAFF

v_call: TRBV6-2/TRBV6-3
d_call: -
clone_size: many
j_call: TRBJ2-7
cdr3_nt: TGTGCCAGCACCGTCGTCGGGCAGACACAGACCTACGAGCAGTACTTC
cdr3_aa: CASTVVGQTQTYEQYF

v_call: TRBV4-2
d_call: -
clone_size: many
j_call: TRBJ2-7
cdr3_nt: TGTGCCAGCAGCCTAACGACCGATAGCTCCTACGAGCAGTACTTC
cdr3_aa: CASSLTTDSSYEQYF

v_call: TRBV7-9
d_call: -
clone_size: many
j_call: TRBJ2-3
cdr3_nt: TGTGCCAGCAGCCAGACAGAGGACAGCACAGATACGCAGTATTTT
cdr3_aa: CASSQTEDSTDTQYF

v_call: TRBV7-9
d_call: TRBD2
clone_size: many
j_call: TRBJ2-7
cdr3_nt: TGTGCCACAATACGATCTAGCGGGAGCTCCTACGAGCAGTACTTC
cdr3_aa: CATIRSSGSSYEQYF

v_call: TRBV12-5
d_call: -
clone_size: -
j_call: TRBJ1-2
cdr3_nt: TGTGCTAGTGGTTATGGGCATGGCTACACCTTC
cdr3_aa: CASGYGHGYTF

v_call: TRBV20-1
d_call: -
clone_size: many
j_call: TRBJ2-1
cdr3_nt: TGCAGTGCTAGACCTCCCCCAGGGGTAGAGGACAATGAGCAGTTCTTC
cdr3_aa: CSARPPPGVEDNEQFF

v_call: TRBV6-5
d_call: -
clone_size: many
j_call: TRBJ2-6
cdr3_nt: TGTGCCACTAGCTCTGGGGCCAACGTCCTGACTTTC
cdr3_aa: CATSSGANVLTF

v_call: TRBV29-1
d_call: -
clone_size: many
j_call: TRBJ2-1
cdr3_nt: TGCAGCGTTGGGGGCAGAACCTACAATGAGCAGTTCTTC
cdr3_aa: CSVGGRTYNEQFF

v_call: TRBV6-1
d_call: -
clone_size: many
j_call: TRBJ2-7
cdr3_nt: TGTGCCAGCAGTGAAGCTTGGGGCTCCTACGAGCAGTACTTC
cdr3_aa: CASSEAWGSYEQYF

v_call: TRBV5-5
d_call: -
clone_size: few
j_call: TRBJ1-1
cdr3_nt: TGTGCCAGCAGCTTGGAAGTTGGAGCAGATGAAGCTTTCTTT
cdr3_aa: CASSLEVGADEAFF

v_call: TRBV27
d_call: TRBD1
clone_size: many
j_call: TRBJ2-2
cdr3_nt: TGTGCCAGCAGCCCTGGACAGGCCATGAGGGAGCTGTTTTTT
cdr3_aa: CASSPGQAMRELFF

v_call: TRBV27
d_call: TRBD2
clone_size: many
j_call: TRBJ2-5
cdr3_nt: TGTGCCAGCAGTTCCCTGGGGGGGGTGGAGACCCAGTACTTC
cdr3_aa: CASSSLGGVETQYF

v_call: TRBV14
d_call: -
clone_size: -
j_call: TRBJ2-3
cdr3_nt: TGTGCCAGCAGCCAAGGGACCCCCCAAACGCAGTATTTT
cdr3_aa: CASSQGTPQTQYF

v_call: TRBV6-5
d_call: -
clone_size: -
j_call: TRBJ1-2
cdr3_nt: TGTGCCAGCAGACCCACCGACAGCACCTATGGCTACACCTTC
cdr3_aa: CASRPTDSTYGYTF

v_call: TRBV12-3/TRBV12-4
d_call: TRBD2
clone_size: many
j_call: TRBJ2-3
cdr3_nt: TGTGCCAGCAGTTTACGGCGGGAGGTCACAGATACGCAGTATTTT
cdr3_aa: CASSLRREVTDTQYF

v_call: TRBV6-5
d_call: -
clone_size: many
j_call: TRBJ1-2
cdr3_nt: TGTGCCAGCAGTTACTCCGGGAAGGGGGTGTATGGCTACACCTTC
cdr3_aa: CASSYSGKGVYGYTF

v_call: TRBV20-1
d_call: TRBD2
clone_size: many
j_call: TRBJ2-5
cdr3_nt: TGCAGTGCTGTACGGGGGACTAGCGTGAGAGAGACCCAGTACTTC
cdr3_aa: CSAVRGTSVRETQYF

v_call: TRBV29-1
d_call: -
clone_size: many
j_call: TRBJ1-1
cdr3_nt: TGCAGCGTCCGCGGGGGGGGCACTGAAGCTTTCTTT
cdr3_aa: CSVRGGGTEAFF

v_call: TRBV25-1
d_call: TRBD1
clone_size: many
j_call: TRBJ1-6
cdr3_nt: TGTGCCAGCAGTGCGGGGAGGGGGCCGAATTCACCCCTCCACTTT
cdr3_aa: CASSAGRGPNSPLHF

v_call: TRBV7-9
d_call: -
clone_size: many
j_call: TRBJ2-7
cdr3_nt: TGTGCCAGCAGCTTGGGCGGGATGATCTACGAGCAGTACTTC
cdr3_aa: CASSLGGMIYEQYF